One and the same sample provided the 3 T cell receptor beta chains below, sequenced in a study of prognosis after radiotherapy for stage I lung cancer. Amplification of the TCR beta CDR3 (from genomic DNA) was done by two-round multiplex PCR. During first-round PCR, primers specific to each TRBV and TRBJ gene were used. One entry per CDR3 protein results from TCRdb running MiXCR on the multiplex PCR reads. The repertoire includes tens of thousands of distinct CDR3 sequences, more than 20% of them detected once, and under 10% sits in the top ten. This sample comprised PBMCs, obtained before or after stereotactic body radiation therapy (not recorded which). These receptors originate from a donor aged 50 or older with non-small cell lung cancer.

This clonotype was counted many times. V and J are TRBV3-1 and TRBJ2-3; perhaps D is TRBD1 or TRBD2 (5 bases each). The CDR3 has 15 residues. V dropped 1 base and J dropped 1 base, with 9 bases sitting between them. Germline CDR1 reads LGHDT; CDR2 reads YNNKEL (reference sequence). The CDR3 is CASSQGGGRTDTQYF. In DNA form, the CDR3 reads TGTGCCAGCAGCCAAGGTGGGGGACGCACAGATACGCAGTATTTT.

This clonotype came up many times. The chain joins TRBV20-1 to TRBJ2-3, with D perhaps matching TRBD1 (5 bases). V lost 0 bases, J lost 6 bases, and 13 bases lay in between. This CDR3 comprises 14 residues. Germline V gives CDR1 DFQATT, CDR2 SNEGSKA (reference sequence). As DNA, the CDR3 is TGCAGTGCTAGAGACCCTAAGGGGCAGGATACGCAGTATTTT. The encoded protein is CSARDPKGQDTQYF.

By its share, this clonotype is medium-sized. The CDR3 loop reads CASSPTPGTGIGYTF. CDR3 sequence (DNA): TGTGCCAGCAGCCCTACCCCCGGGACAGGGATTGGCTACACCTTC. The chain carries TRBV6-8 and TRBJ1-2, with 9 bases identical to TRBD1. With 6 bases clipped from V and 7 bases from J, the junction kept 12 bases outside the gene matches. From germline, CDR1 is MNHGY and CDR2 SAAAGT. The CDR3 has 15 amino acids.